What follows describes a single T cell receptor beta chain. Full-length variable regions came from constant-region reverse primers plus semi-nested Nested Universal Primer A PCR. Via MiXCR, TCRdb re-called the 5' RACE reads, giving one row per CDR3 protein. The table lists fewer than 60,000 distinct CDR3 sequences, more than 25% of them singletons, with under 2.5% in the top ten. CD25-based Treg depletion was applied to purified naive CD4+ T cells. The clonotype originates from a female donor with breast cancer. The material sequenced was naive CD4+ T cells sorted from blood. Regarding subset: naive CD4+ T cells, CD4+CD45RA+CD25-.

CDR3 loop: CASSQDRGLAGLTDTQYF. The CDR3 nucleotides read TGTGCCAGCAGCCAAGATAGGGGTCTAGCGGGACTCACAGATACGCAGTATTTT. The chain has TRBV3-1 and TRBJ2-3; 9 nucleotides align to TRBD2. CDR3 length: 18 amino acids. Germline V CDR1 and CDR2: LGHDT, YNNKEL (reference sequence). V lost 0 bases to trimming and J lost 2 bases; unmatched junction nucleotides: 9.